Listed below are T cell receptor beta chains from one sample, sequenced in a study of early T cells in non-severe SARS-CoV-2 infection. A single record per CDR3 protein comes from TCRdb applying MiXCR to the 5' RACE reads. The sample contains about 49,000 distinct CDR3 sequences, about 12% of which appear only once. Sequencing was performed on whole blood, taken at baseline. These receptors were obtained from an adult who was a healthcare worker with PCR-confirmed SARS-CoV-2 infection or an uninfected control (not recorded which). The CDR3 runs from the conserved cysteine through the conserved F or W. The D gene is left open where the match is weak. The size entry is marked missing in some rows and otherwise reads once, few, many or a size class.

>TRBV29-1|few|NA|TRBJ1-2
CSVQRADYNYGYTF
TGCAGCGTTCAGAGGGCAGACTATAACTATGGCTACACCTTC
>TRBV4-1|few|TRBD2|TRBJ2-1
CASRAGVAGYNEQFF
TGCGCCAGCCGCGCTGGGGTAGCGGGATACAATGAGCAGTTCTTC
>TRBV20-1|NA|NA|TRBJ2-2
CSARNRVYTGELFF
TGCAGTGCTAGGAACAGGGTTTACACCGGGGAGCTGTTTTTT
>TRBV6-4|many|TRBD1|TRBJ1-6
CASRRQGSSPLHF
TGTGCCAGCAGAAGACAGGGGTCTTCACCCCTCCACTTT
>TRBV28|NA|NA|TRBJ2-1
CASSFYGEQFF
TGTGCCAGCAGTTTTTATGGGGAGCAGTTCTTC
>TRBV5-1|many|NA|TRBJ1-1
CASIGNTLNTEAFF
TGCGCCAGCATAGGAAACACCTTGAACACTGAAGCTTTCTTT
>TRBV18|few|NA|TRBJ1-4
CASSMGPSTNEKLFF
TGTGCCAGCTCTATGGGACCGAGCACTAATGAAAAACTGTTTTTT
>TRBV18|few|NA|TRBJ2-7
CASSPPFNRGYEQYF
TGTGCCAGCTCACCACCTTTCAACAGAGGGTACGAGCAGTACTTC
>TRBV25-1|NA|NA|TRBJ1-5
CASTVRAQPQHF
TGTGCCAGCACCGTTCGGGCACAGCCCCAGCATTTT
>TRBV19|NA|TRBD1|TRBJ2-5
CASSIGQGGQETQYF
TGTGCCAGTAGTATCGGACAGGGAGGACAAGAGACCCAGTACTTC
>TRBV6-2/TRBV6-3|many|NA|TRBJ1-1
CASSLRENTEAFF
TGTGCCAGCAGCCTAAGGGAGAACACTGAAGCTTTCTTT
>TRBV11-2|NA|NA|TRBJ2-2
CASSWSEGSGELFF
TGTGCCAGCAGCTGGTCCGAGGGCTCCGGGGAGCTGTTTTTT
>TRBV7-6|many|TRBD1|TRBJ1-3
CASSSPGQDSGNTIYF
TGTGCCAGCAGCTCACCGGGACAGGACTCTGGAAACACCATATATTTT
>TRBV5-1|NA|NA|TRBJ2-7
CASSPIEGPTSYEQYF
TGCGCCAGCAGCCCAATCGAGGGCCCTACCTCCTACGAGCAGTACTTC
>TRBV3-1|NA|NA|TRBJ2-2
CASSPQGGAGELFF
TGTGCCAGCAGCCCACAGGGGGGGGCCGGGGAGCTGTTTTTT
>TRBV6-1|NA|NA|TRBJ1-1
CASSEAGEWRAEAFF
TGTGCCAGCAGTGAAGCTGGGGAGTGGAGGGCTGAAGCTTTCTTT
>TRBV7-8|many|TRBD2|TRBJ2-7
CASLRTSGRSYEQYF
TGTGCCAGCTTGCGGACTAGCGGGAGATCCTACGAGCAGTACTTC